This T cell receptor (beta chain) was identified in a study of identifying expanded T cells in peripheral blood. Germline CDR1 SGDLS, CDR2 YYNGEE. CDR3 length: 14 residues. The junction had 10 bases not matched to a gene; V was cut back by 7 bases and J by 3 bases. Measured with immunoSEQ multiplex PCR; TCRdb has only the in-frame clones, and not every one. The sample lists roughly 84,000 clones, 70% to 90% seen once, with 7.3% in the top ten. Sample: blood. This TCR was sampled from a person aged 18 to 75 in good health. The chain links TRBV9 to TRBJ2-7, with TRBD1 matching over 7 bases. The CDR3 bases are TGTGCCAGCGCACCCGGGACAGCCAACTACGAGCAGTACTTC. Protein: CASAPGTANYEQYF.